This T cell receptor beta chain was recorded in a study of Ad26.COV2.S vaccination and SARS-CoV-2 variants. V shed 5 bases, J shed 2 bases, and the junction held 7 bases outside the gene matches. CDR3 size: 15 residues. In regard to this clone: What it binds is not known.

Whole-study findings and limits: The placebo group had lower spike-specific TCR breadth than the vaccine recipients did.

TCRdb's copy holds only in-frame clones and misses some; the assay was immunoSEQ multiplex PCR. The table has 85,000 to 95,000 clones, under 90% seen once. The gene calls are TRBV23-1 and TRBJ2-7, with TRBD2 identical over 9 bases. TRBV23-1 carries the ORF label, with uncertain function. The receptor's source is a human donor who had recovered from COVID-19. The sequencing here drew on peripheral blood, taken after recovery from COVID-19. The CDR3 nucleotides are TGCGCCAGCAGTAGGAAGCGGGAGGCCCCCTACGAGCAGTACTTC. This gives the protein CASSRKREAPYEQYF.